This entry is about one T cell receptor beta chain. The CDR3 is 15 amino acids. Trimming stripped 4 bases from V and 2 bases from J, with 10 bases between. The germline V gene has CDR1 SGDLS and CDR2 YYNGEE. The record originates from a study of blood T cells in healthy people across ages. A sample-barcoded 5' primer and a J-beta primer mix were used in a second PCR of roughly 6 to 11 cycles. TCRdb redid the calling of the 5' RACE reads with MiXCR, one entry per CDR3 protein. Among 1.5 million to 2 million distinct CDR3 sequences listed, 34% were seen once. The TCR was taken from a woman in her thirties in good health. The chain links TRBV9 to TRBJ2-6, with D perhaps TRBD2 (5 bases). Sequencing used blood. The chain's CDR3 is CASSPSWTGANVLTF. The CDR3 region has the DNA TGTGCCAGCAGCCCTAGCTGGACTGGGGCCAACGTCCTGACTTTC.